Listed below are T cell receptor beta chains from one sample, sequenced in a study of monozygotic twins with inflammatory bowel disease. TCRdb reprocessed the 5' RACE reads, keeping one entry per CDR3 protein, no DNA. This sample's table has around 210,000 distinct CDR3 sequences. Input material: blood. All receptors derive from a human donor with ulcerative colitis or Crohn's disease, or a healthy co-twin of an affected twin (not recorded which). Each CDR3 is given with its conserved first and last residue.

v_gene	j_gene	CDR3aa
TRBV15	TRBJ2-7	CATSGFTGPYEQYF
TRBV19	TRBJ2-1	CASSKGAVAISYNEQFF
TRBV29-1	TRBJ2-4	CSVTGGALNIQYF
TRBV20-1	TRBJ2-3	CSARRYTDTQYF
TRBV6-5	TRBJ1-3	CASTTLRTGGLRNTIYF
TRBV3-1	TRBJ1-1	CASSQTGTGNTEAFF
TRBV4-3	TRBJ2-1	CASSQVYAPPSYNEQFF
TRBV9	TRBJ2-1	CASSVSGEPYNEQFF
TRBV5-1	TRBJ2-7	CASSIQGAGYEQYF
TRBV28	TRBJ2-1	CASSFLAGVYNEQFF
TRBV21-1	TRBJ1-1	CASSKPLRAFF
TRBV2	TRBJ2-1	CASSEAHNEQFF
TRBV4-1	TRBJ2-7	CASSQDTRRASYEQYF
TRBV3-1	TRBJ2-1	CASSQTTLAGAWGHNEQFF
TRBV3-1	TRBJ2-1	CASSQDSSYNEQFF
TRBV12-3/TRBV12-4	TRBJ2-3	CASSRRGWEQGDTQYF
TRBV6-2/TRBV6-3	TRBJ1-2	CASSYSPAYYANYGYTF
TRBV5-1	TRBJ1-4	CASFSTGANEKLFF
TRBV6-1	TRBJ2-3	CASSAGQPTDTQYF
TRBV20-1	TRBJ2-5	CSAKPGQGGETQYF
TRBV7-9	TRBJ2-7	CASSSTSGRRNEQYF